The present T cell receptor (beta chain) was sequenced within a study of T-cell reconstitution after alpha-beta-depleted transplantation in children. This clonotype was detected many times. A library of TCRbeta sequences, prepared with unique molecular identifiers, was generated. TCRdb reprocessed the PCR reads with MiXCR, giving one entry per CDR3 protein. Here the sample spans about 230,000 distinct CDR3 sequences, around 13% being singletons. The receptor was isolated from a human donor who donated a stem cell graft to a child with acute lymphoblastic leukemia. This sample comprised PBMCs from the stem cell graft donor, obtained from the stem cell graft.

The CDR3 bases are TGCAGTGCTAGAGACAGGGTAGATCAGCCCCAGCATTTT. Amino acids: CSARDRVDQPQHF. This rearrangement joins TRBV20-1 to TRBJ1-5, with a possible D match to TRBD1 (5 bases). Germline-derived CDR1 and CDR2 are DFQATT and SNEGSKA (reference sequence). Between the trimmed V and J ends, which lost 0 bases and 5 bases, there was a span of 8 bases. This CDR3 contains 13 residues.